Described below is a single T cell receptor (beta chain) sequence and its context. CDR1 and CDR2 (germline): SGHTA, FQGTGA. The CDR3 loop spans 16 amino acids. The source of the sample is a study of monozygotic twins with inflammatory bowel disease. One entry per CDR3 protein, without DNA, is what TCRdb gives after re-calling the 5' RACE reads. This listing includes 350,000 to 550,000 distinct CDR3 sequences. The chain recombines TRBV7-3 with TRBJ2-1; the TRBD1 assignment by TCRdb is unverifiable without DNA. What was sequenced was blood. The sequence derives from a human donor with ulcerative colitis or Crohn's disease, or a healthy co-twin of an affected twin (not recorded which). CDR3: CASSLIGTGIPNEQFF.